These 5 T cell receptor beta chains were sequenced from one sample in a study of cytomegalovirus exposure and HLA in healthy donors. The PCR was carried out with 60 Vbeta primers and 13 Jbeta primers. TCRdb keeps only in-frame clones here, not all; method: immunoSEQ multiplex PCR. In the table there are approximately 220,000 clones, approximately 88% of which are singletons. The sequencing sample was made of PBMCs. The origin of the receptors is a boy aged 2 to 10 in good health and CMV-seronegative.

The table lists this clone with a count of one. The genes are TRBV6-1 and TRBJ2-1; TRBD2 might be the D (6 bases). CDR1 and CDR2 (germline): MNHNS, SASEGT. V was shortened by 3 bases and J by 2 bases, with 8 bases between the two germline ends. The CDR3 spans 14 residues. In nucleotides, the CDR3 is TGTGCCAGCAGTGAGTCTAGCGCCTACAATGAGCAGTTCTTC. Protein product: CASSESSAYNEQFF.

The CDR3 region has the DNA TGTGCCTGGAGTGTCGGTGCTGGAAACACCATATATTTT. Translated, it gives CAWSVGAGNTIYF. This chain connects TRBV30 to TRBJ1-3; D not certain. CDR1 and CDR2 (germline): GTSNPN, SVGIG (reference sequence). The CDR3 extends over 13 amino acids. Trimming shortened V by 0 bases and J by 2 bases, and 5 bases separated the two germline ends.

This rearrangement joins TRBV9 to TRBJ2-3; 10 bases line up with TRBD2. V lost 3 bases and J lost 6; bases outside the gene matches: 10. The CDR3 runs 16 residues. Germline V gene sequence: CDR1 SGDLS, CDR2 YYNGEE. CDR3 DNA: TGTGCCAGCAGCGCGCTAGCGGGAGTAAGAAGGGATACGCAGTATTTT. Translation gives CASSALAGVRRDTQYF.

The table lists this clone with a few counts. The chain has TRBV5-6 and TRBJ2-2, with a tentative D call TRBD1 (6 bases). CDR3 length equals 14 residues. Germline V lookup: CDR1 SGHDT, CDR2 YYEEEE. V was pared by 0 bases and J by 5 bases, with 8 bases between. The CDR3 DNA follows: TGTGCCAGCAGCTTGGTTCAGGGGACCGGGGAGCTGTTTTTT. Translating it yields CASSLVQGTGELFF.

A note on this clone: Other DNA sequences within the sample encode an identical CDR3. The rearrangement joins TRBV2 to TRBJ1-1; a possible D gene is TRBD1 (6 bases). The CDR3 extends over 16 amino acids. Trimming left V 7 bases short and J 3 bases short, with 21 bases between. CDR1 SNHLY and CDR2 FYNNEI come from the germline V gene. The DNA of the CDR3 is TGTGCCAGCAAATTCGACAGGACTCACGGGGACACTGAAGCTTTCTTT. Translation: CASKFDRTHGDTEAFF.